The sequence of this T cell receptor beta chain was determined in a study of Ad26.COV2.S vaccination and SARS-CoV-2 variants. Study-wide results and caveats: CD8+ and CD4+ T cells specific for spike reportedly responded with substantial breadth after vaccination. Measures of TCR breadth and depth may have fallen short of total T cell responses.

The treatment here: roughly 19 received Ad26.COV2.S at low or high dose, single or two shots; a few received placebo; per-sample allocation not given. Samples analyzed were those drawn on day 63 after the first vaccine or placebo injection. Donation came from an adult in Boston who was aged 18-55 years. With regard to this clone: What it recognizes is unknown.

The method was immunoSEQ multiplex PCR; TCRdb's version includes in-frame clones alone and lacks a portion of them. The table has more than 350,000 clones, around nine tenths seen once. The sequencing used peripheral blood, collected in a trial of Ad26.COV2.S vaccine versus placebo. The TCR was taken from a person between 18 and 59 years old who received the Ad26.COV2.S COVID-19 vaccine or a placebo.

The CDR3 protein is CASSWYDSNEKLFF. Here the CDR3 DNA reads TGTGCCAGCAGCTGGTACGACTCCAATGAAAAACTGTTTTTT. This chain connects TRBV5-5 to TRBJ1-4; no clear D. Per germline, CDR1 SGHKS and CDR2 YYEKEE (reference sequence). The CDR3 runs to 14 residues. Trimming took 3 bases from V and 5 from J, leaving 11 bases between them. Filled out from reference TRBV5-5 and TRBJ1-4, the complete variable domain reads DAGVTQSPTHLIKTRGQQVTLRCSPISGHKSVSWYQQVLGQGPQFIFQYYEKEERGRGNFPDRFSARQFPNYSSELNVNALLLGDSALYLCASSWYDSNEKLFFGSGTQLSVL.